The 8 T cell receptor beta chains given below trace back to one sample, sequenced in a study of blood T cell repertoires in COVID-19. Assay: immunoSEQ multiplex PCR; the TCRdb copy retains only in-frame clones and omits some. The sample contains around 260,000 clones, about 89% of which appear only once. The sequencing input was peripheral blood. The receptors here all came from a man aged 25 to 45 with acute or convalescent COVID-19.

This rearrangement joins TRBV6-4 to TRBJ2-3, with TRBD2 identical over 10 bases. The germline V gene encodes CDR1 MRHNA and CDR2 SNTAGT. The trim removed 4 bases at V and 0 bases at J, leaving 7 bases unmatched. This CDR3 comprises 17 residues. CDR3 coding DNA: TGTGCCAGCAGTGCCCTAGCGGGAGCCCTTAGCACAGATACGCAGTATTTT. Protein sequence: CASSALAGALSTDTQYF.

The chain couples TRBV9 to TRBJ1-3, with D hard to call. Germline V gene sequence: CDR1 SGDLS, CDR2 YYNGEE. V was cut by 4 bases and J by 4 bases, with 9 bases left in between. This CDR3 has 13 residues. CDR3 bases: TGTGCCAGCAGCTATGAGACAGGAAACACCATATATTTT. Translating gives CASSYETGNTIYF.

This clone was recorded only once. This chain links TRBV7-9 with TRBJ2-3; 10 bases agree with TRBD2. Looked up from germline, CDR1 is SEHNR and CDR2 is FQNEAQ (reference sequence). V shed 1 base and J 5 bases; nucleotides not matched to a gene: 6. There are 16 residues in the CDR3. The CDR3 coding sequence is TGTGCCAGCAGCTTAGACAAACTAGCGGGGATAGATACGCAGTATTTT. It translates to CASSLDKLAGIDTQYF.

J is TRBJ1-3 and V is TRBV2; TRBD1 might be the D (5 bases). The CDR3 has 14 amino acids. CDR1 SNHLY and CDR2 FYNNEI come from the germline V gene. Trimming cost V 10 bases and J 2 bases, with 15 bases left between them. Written as DNA, the CDR3 is TGTGCCATAAAAGGGTGGGGCGCTGGAAACACCATATATTTT. It specifies CAIKGWGAGNTIYF.

This chain links TRBV27 with TRBJ2-1; D is undetermined. Between the trimmed V and J ends, which lost 5 bases and 9 bases, there was a span of 11 bases. The CDR3 spans 12 residues. Germline V gene sequence: CDR1 MNHEY, CDR2 SMNVEV (reference sequence). The CDR3 sequence: CASSPSSVEQFF. The CDR3 coding sequence is TGTGCCAGCAGTCCATCTAGTGTTGAGCAGTTCTTC.

The chain joins TRBV19 to TRBJ2-7; no reliable D call. The ends were cut back, 6 bases at V and 3 bases at J, with 12 bases in the middle. The CDR3 consists of 13 residues. The germline CDR1 and CDR2 sequences are LNHDA and SQIVND (reference sequence). The CDR3 spells CASRLSGDYEQYF. The CDR3, as DNA: TGTGCCAGTAGACTGTCTGGAGACTACGAGCAGTACTTC.

The gene calls are TRBV28 and TRBJ1-5; D unclear. The CDR3 has 14 amino acids. The germline V gene has CDR1 MDHEN and CDR2 SYDVKM. Trimming stripped 5 bases from V and 1 base from J, with 9 bases between. In nucleotides, the CDR3 is TGTGCCAGCAGTCCCCACCGGAGCAATCAGCCCCAGCATTTT. This translates into CASSPHRSNQPQHF.

The chain carries TRBV5-1 and TRBJ2-1; unclear D gene. This CDR3 contains 16 residues. Trimming cost V 4 bases and J 0 bases, with 14 bases left between them. Per germline, CDR1 SGHRS and CDR2 YFSETQ. The CDR3 region has the DNA TGCGCCAGCAGCCGAGACCTAGATCCCTCCTACAATGAGCAGTTCTTC. This translates into CASSRDLDPSYNEQFF.